The 3 T cell receptor beta chains below were found in one sample sequenced in a study of radiotherapy plus CTLA-4 blockade in lung cancer. Measured with immunoSEQ multiplex PCR; TCRdb has only the in-frame clones, and not every one. The sample comprises approximately 28,000 clones, around four fifths of which are singletons, and 20% to 25% rests with the top ten. Specimen: peripheral blood, collected from a patient treated with radiotherapy plus ipilimumab. These receptors were collected from a human donor with non-small cell lung cancer that progressed on radiotherapy plus ipilimumab.

The chain carries TRBV7-8 and TRBJ1-2; 7 bases align to TRBD1. This CDR3 region has 14 residues. Trimming removed 3 bases from V and 7 bases from J; junction bases left unmatched: 8. Germline assignment: CDR1 SGHVS and CDR2 FQNEAQ. CDR3 in amino acids: CASSFGTVLGGYTF. CDR3 sequence (DNA): TGTGCCAGCAGCTTTGGGACAGTACTTGGTGGCTACACCTTC.

The chain couples TRBV6-1 to TRBJ2-7; TRBD2 matches 7 bases. Germline V gives CDR1 MNHNS, CDR2 SASEGT. The V segment lost 6 bases and the J segment 3 bases; nucleotides outside the gene matches: 8. CDR3 length: 14 amino acids. CDR3 amino acids: CASSPLAAYYEQYF. The CDR3 bases are TGTGCCAGCAGCCCCCTAGCGGCCTACTACGAGCAGTACTTC.

The rearrangement uses TRBV28 and TRBJ1-1; a possible D gene is TRBD1 (6 bases). Between the trimmed V and J ends, which lost 3 bases and 4 bases, there was a span of 6 bases. This CDR3 contains 12 residues. Germline-derived CDR1 and CDR2 are MDHEN and SYDVKM. The DNA for the CDR3 is TGTGCCAGCAGTTTCAGGGGCACTGAAGCTTTCTTT. It encodes CASSFRGTEAFF.